This T cell receptor beta chain came from a study of blood T cell repertoires in COVID-19. Method: immunoSEQ multiplex PCR; TCRdb's copy keeps in-frame clones and lacks some. Of 75,000 to 95,000 clones in the sample, 75% to 90% are singletons; the top ten hold 27%. The CDR3 has 14 residues. Germline V gene data show CDR1 as GTSNPN and CDR2 as SVGIG (reference sequence). V dropped 3 bases and J dropped 6; count of bases not matched to a gene: 8. Sequences were obtained from peripheral blood. The TCR originated in a human donor in a cohort sampled during active COVID-19. The chain employs TRBV30 and TRBJ1-1; 9 nucleotides line up with TRBD1. CDR3 bases: TGTGCCTGGAGCGAACAGGGGGCGTTCGCTGAAGCTTTCTTT. This gives the protein CAWSEQGAFAEAFF.